This T cell receptor (beta chain) was recorded in a study of cytomegalovirus exposure and HLA in healthy donors. Study-level findings and limits: When analyzed later, the rates of TCR association showed variation by HLA locus, with DRB1 the most and HLA-C the fewest. Reports credit the classifier with highly specific, highly sensitive diagnosis of cytomegalovirus status.

About this clone itself: Its antigen is currently unknown.

Amplification used 60 Vbeta primers and 13 Jbeta primers. Assay used: immunoSEQ multiplex PCR; TCRdb lists only in-frame clones, some missing. The sample records 130,000 to 150,000 clones, approximately 68% being singletons. Specimen: PBMCs. This TCR was sampled from a man aged 55 to 70 in good health and CMV-seronegative.

CDR3 protein: CASRVGGDGYTF. In DNA, the CDR3 is TGTGCCAGCAGGGTAGGGGGCGATGGCTACACCTTC. The chain combines TRBV28 with TRBJ1-2; 7 bases match TRBD1. V gave up 6 bases and J gave up 6 bases; unmatched junction bases: 4. The CDR3 totals 12 residues. Germline V gene data show CDR1 as MDHEN and CDR2 as SYDVKM.